A selection of T cell receptor beta chains follows, all from one sample in a study of beta chain features in type 1 diabetes. TCRdb's table, derived via immunoSEQ multiplex PCR, lists solely in-frame clones and lacks some. This sample has about 290,000 clones, with 8% found just once. The specimen sequenced was central memory CD4+ T cells from blood. The receptors were gathered from a woman in her late teens or twenties in good health. The CDR3 runs from the conserved cysteine through the conserved F or W. A D gene is named only where the DNA matches it firmly. Rows give clone size only sometimes, using once, few, many, or a class for an expanded clone.

CDR3nt	CDR3aa	abundance	len	j_gene	v_gene	d_gene
TGTGTAACCAAACCCCCGGGGCAAGAGACCCAGTACTTC	CVTKPPGQETQYF	few	13	TRBJ2-5	TRBV6-5	.
TGTGCCATCAGTGAGTCGAGTTTCGAGACCCAGTACTTC	CAISESSFETQYF	.	13	TRBJ2-5	TRBV10-3	.
TGCAGCGTTGGTGGGGAGTCCTACGAGCAGTACTTC	CSVGGESYEQYF	.	12	TRBJ2-7	TRBV29-1	.
TGTGCCAGCAGTCTCCTGGGGGAAAAACTGTTTTTT	CASSLLGEKLFF	.	12	TRBJ1-4	TRBV2	.
TGTGCCAGCAGTACCCCTTGGGGGCAAGGAGAGACCCAGTACTTC	CASSTPWGQGETQYF	many	15	TRBJ2-5	TRBV2	.
TGCAGTGCAAGCTCGAACACTGAAGCTTTCTTT	CSASSNTEAFF	few	11	TRBJ1-1	TRBV20-1	.
TGTGCCAGCAGTGACGGACTAGCGGGGTGGATAAACACCGGGGAGCTGTTTTTT	CASSDGLAGWINTGELFF	.	18	TRBJ2-2	TRBV6-1	TRBD2
TGTGCCAGCAGTGGGACAGGGAAGGGTCAAGAGACCCAGTACTTC	CASSGTGKGQETQYF	.	15	TRBJ2-5	TRBV28	TRBD1
TGTGCCAGCAGTCCACAGGGCTGGAACACTGAAGCTTTCTTT	CASSPQGWNTEAFF	.	14	TRBJ1-1	TRBV2	.
TGTGCCAGCAGGGAGACAGCAGGCGGGGAGCTGTTTTTT	CASRETAGGELFF	.	13	TRBJ2-2	TRBV6-5	.
TGTGCCACCGCCGTCGCAAGCACAGATACGCAGTATTTT	CATAVASTDTQYF	few	13	TRBJ2-3	TRBV15	.
TGCAGCATTGCGAGGACAGGTCAAGAGACCCAGTACTTC	CSIARTGQETQYF	.	13	TRBJ2-5	TRBV29-1	TRBD1
TGTGCCAGCAGCTTAGTCTACGGGGGTCGGCAGGGTGGCACTGAAGCTTTCTTT	CASSLVYGGRQGGTEAFF	few	18	TRBJ1-1	TRBV7-2	.
TGTGCCAGCTACGGGGGGCCGGGCACTGAAGCTTTCTTT	CASYGGPGTEAFF	.	13	TRBJ1-1	TRBV28	.
TGCGCCAGCAGCCGAGGTATGGGACAGGGGACGTACGAGCAGTACTTC	CASSRGMGQGTYEQYF	many	16	TRBJ2-7	TRBV4-1	TRBD1
TGTGCCAGCAGCTTACCCCGAACAGGGGAAGGGCCCTACGAGCAGTACTTC	CASSLPRTGEGPYEQYF	few	17	TRBJ2-7	TRBV7-2	TRBD1
TGTGCCAGCAGCCGATGGGTTGGGTTTTCGAGTTCCGAGCAGTACTTC	CASSRWVGFSSSEQYF	.	16	TRBJ2-7	TRBV11-3	.
TGTGCCAGCAGCTTTTTGGGACTAGACCTTTTGGATGAGCAGTTCTTC	CASSFLGLDLLDEQFF	many	16	TRBJ2-1	TRBV5-6	TRBD2
TGCAGCGTTGGGTTTCCGGGGGGCTCCTACGAGCAGTACTTC	CSVGFPGGSYEQYF	.	14	TRBJ2-7	TRBV29-1	TRBD2
TGTGCCAGTAAATCAGGCGGGCGGCAGCCCCAGCATTTT	CASKSGGRQPQHF	few	13	TRBJ1-5	TRBV6-6	.
TGTGCCAGCAGCTTACAGGGGACCAACACTGAAGCTTTCTTT	CASSLQGTNTEAFF	.	14	TRBJ1-1	TRBV7-2	.
TGTGCCAGTACCCGTGGGGACACAACTAATGAGCAGTTCTTC	CASTRGDTTNEQFF	many	14	TRBJ2-1	TRBV19	.
TGTGCCACCAGTTTAATTTCGAGAGAAGCTTTCTTT	CATSLISREAFF	few	12	TRBJ1-1	TRBV15	.
TGTGCCAGCAGCGGCCGTCGGGCTTTCTTT	CASSGRRAFF	many	10	TRBJ1-1	TRBV28	.
TGTGCCAGTAGTATCCGGCACTACCGCACAGATACGCAGTATTTT	CASSIRHYRTDTQYF	few	15	TRBJ2-3	TRBV19	.
TGTGCCAGCAGTGAGCTACAGAGAACCGGGTCGAAAGATACGCAGTATTTT	CASSELQRTGSKDTQYF	many	17	TRBJ2-3	TRBV2	.
TGTGCCACCGGGACCGAGGGGTACTCCTACGAGCAGTACTTC	CATGTEGYSYEQYF	few	14	TRBJ2-7	TRBV6-6	.
TGCGCCAGCAGCTTGCAGGGGGCAGAGACCCAGTACTTC	CASSLQGAETQYF	.	13	TRBJ2-5	TRBV5-1	TRBD1
TGTGCCATCAGTGAGACAGGGGGCAGGTTACGTCAGCCCCAGCATTTT	CAISETGGRLRQPQHF	.	16	TRBJ1-5	TRBV10-3	TRBD1
TGTGCCACCTCTGGGGATCACGGGACTAGCTCGACGCAGTTCTTC	CATSGDHGTSSTQFF	.	15	TRBJ2-1	TRBV19	TRBD2
TGTGCCAGCAAATTCCCGGGACAGGGATACGAAAAACTGTTTTTT	CASKFPGQGYEKLFF	.	15	TRBJ1-4	TRBV2	TRBD1
TGTGCCAGCAGCCCAAGATCAGGGTTCGGTGAGACCCAGTACTTC	CASSPRSGFGETQYF	.	15	TRBJ2-5	TRBV7-3	.
TGTGCCAGCAGAGCGGCTCAGAGGGATGGCTACACCTTC	CASRAAQRDGYTF	few	13	TRBJ1-2	TRBV6-5	.
TGTGCCAGCTTCGCGGGAGGTAGGAGAGATACGCAGTATTTT	CASFAGGRRDTQYF	few	14	TRBJ2-3	TRBV7-9	TRBD2
TGTGCCAGCAGCCGGCCGATCGCCGGGGAGCTGTTTTTT	CASSRPIAGELFF	.	13	TRBJ2-2	TRBV7-6	.
TGTGCCAGCAGGAATGAGGAAGCTGGGGCCAACGTCCTGACTTTC	CASRNEEAGANVLTF	few	15	TRBJ2-6	TRBV5-6	.
TGTGCCAGCAGCCCAAGGGACTTCCCGAGCTCTGGGGCCAACGTCCTGACTTTC	CASSPRDFPSSGANVLTF	few	18	TRBJ2-6	TRBV9	.
TGCAGCGTCGTTGACAGGGGTTGGGATACGCAGTATTTT	CSVVDRGWDTQYF	few	13	TRBJ2-3	TRBV29-1	TRBD1
TGCGCCAGCAGCCCCGTTGGCACAGATACGCAGTATTTT	CASSPVGTDTQYF	.	13	TRBJ2-3	TRBV5-1	.
TGTGCCAGCAGTTTGACCTGGGACACGGAGACCCAGTACTTC	CASSLTWDTETQYF	.	14	TRBJ2-5	TRBV27	.
TGTGCCAGCAGGTCCGGGACTAGGGGCGACAATGAGCAGTTCTTC	CASRSGTRGDNEQFF	.	15	TRBJ2-1	TRBV6-5	TRBD2
TGTGCCAGCAGCACGACTAGCGGGGTTAAAGAGACCCAGTACTTC	CASSTTSGVKETQYF	few	15	TRBJ2-5	TRBV9	TRBD2
TGTGCCAGCACCCCCCAGCAGAGGCTGAACACCGGGGAGCTGTTTTTT	CASTPQQRLNTGELFF	.	16	TRBJ2-2	TRBV27	.
TGTGCCAGCAGTGCAACAGGGGCCCTCTATGGCTACACCTTC	CASSATGALYGYTF	.	14	TRBJ1-2	TRBV6-5	TRBD1
TGTGCCAGCAGCCTGACAGTGATAGGCTCACCCCTCCACTTT	CASSLTVIGSPLHF	few	14	TRBJ1-6	TRBV6-1	.
TGTGCCAGCAGCTTGGGGACTAGCGAAACCTACGAGCAGTACTTC	CASSLGTSETYEQYF	.	15	TRBJ2-7	TRBV5-4	TRBD2